This T cell receptor beta chain stems from a study of blood T cell repertoires in COVID-19. The wider study: T cells, B-cell-depleted T cells, or PBMCs provided the cDNA or gDNA that served as material.

The germline V gene encodes CDR1 MNHEY and CDR2 SVGAGI. The CDR3 totals 13 residues. The V segment lost 4 bases and the J segment 3 bases; nucleotides outside the gene matches: 2. Per the original data handling: The authors estimated nucleated cell counts from reference gene primer amplification. Assay: immunoSEQ multiplex PCR; the TCRdb copy retains only in-frame clones and omits some. That table is the source of V, J and clone size, and D and trimming were worked out from the DNA. The sample consists of almost 250,000 clones, approximately 86% of them appearing once. Individuals aged roughly 18 to 95 years were recruited from some 26 US areas. Recovery meant two consecutive negative NP/OP PCR tests, professional clearance, or resolved symptoms.

This rearrangement joins TRBV6-5 to TRBJ2-7, with 8 positions matching TRBD1. The TCR originated in a woman between 50 and 59 years old who had recovered from COVID-19. What was sequenced was PBMCs or T cells enriched from blood (not recorded which). CDR3 sequence reads: CASSSGGNYEQYF. The CDR3 DNA follows: TGTGCCAGCAGTTCAGGGGGCAACTACGAGCAGTACTTC.